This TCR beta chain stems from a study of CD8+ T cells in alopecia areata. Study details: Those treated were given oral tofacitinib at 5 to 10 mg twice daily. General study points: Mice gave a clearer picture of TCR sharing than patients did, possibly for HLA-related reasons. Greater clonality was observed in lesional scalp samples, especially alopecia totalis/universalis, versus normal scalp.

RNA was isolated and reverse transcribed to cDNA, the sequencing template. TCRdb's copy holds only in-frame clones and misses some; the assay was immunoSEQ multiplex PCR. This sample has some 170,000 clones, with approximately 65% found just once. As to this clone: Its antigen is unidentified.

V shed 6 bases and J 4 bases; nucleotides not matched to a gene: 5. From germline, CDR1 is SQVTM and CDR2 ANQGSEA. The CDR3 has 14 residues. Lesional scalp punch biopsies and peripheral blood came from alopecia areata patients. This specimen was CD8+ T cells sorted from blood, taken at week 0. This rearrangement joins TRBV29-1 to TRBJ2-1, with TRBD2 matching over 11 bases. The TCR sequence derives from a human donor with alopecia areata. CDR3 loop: CSVDGTSGYNEQFF. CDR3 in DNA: TGCAGCGTGGATGGGACTAGCGGATACAATGAGCAGTTCTTC.